This is a list of T cell receptor beta chains from one sample in a study of T-cell memory formation after mild COVID-19. A single record per CDR3 protein comes from TCRdb applying MiXCR to the 5' RACE reads. This table holds about 600,000 distinct CDR3 sequences, about 20% found once. Sequenced input: PBMCs or a T cell subset sorted from them (not recorded which). The source is an adult woman who had mild COVID-19 (a few samples of this study predate the infection). Cell type and time point are not known. Each CDR3 is given with its conserved first and last residue. The order of the fields is clone size, J gene, D gene, V gene, CDR3 protein, CDR3 DNA. A D gene is named only where the DNA matches it firmly. Not all rows give a size; the values are once, few, many and, for expanded clones, a class.

few	TRBJ1-2	TRBD1	TRBV24-1	CATSEPGQGDYGYTF	TGTGCCACCAGTGAACCCGGACAGGGTGACTATGGCTACACCTTC
.	TRBJ1-1	.	TRBV27	CASSRAGNTEAFF	TGTGCCAGCAGCAGGGCGGGGAACACTGAAGCTTTCTTT
.	TRBJ2-1	TRBD2	TRBV3-1	CASSQPGTSGNEQFF	TGTGCCAGCAGCCAACCTGGGACTAGCGGCAATGAGCAGTTCTTC
.	TRBJ2-3	.	TRBV20-1	CSARDLRGRDTQYF	TGCAGTGCTAGAGATCTGAGGGGAAGAGATACGCAGTATTTT
once	TRBJ2-1	TRBD2	TRBV24-1	CATSDIPGTSGRRSYNEQFF	TGTGCCACCAGTGATATACCCGGTACTAGCGGGAGAAGGTCCTACAATGAGCAGTTCTTC
.	TRBJ2-1	.	TRBV7-9	CASSLVYGNYNEQFF	TGTGCCAGCAGCTTAGTCTACGGGAACTACAATGAGCAGTTCTTC
.	TRBJ2-7	.	TRBV20-1	CSARNPRDAGLYEQYF	TGCAGTGCTAGAAACCCCCGGGACGCAGGTCTCTACGAGCAGTACTTC
.	TRBJ2-4	.	TRBV29-1	CSVEGLENIQYF	TGCAGCGTTGAAGGCCTGGAAAACATTCAGTACTTC
few	TRBJ2-7	TRBD1	TRBV7-9	CASSLSSGTETYEQYF	TGTGCCAGCAGCTTAAGTTCCGGGACAGAGACCTACGAGCAGTACTTC
few	TRBJ1-5	.	TRBV7-2	CASSPLGGGQPQHF	TGTGCCAGCAGCCCTCTTGGGGGGGGTCAGCCCCAGCATTTT
.	TRBJ2-5	.	TRBV5-1	CASRAKSETQYF	TGCGCCAGCCGCGCGAAGTCGGAGACCCAGTACTTC
.	TRBJ1-2	.	TRBV3-1	CASSPTAGGYGYTF	TGTGCCAGCAGCCCCACAGCCGGGGGATATGGCTACACCTTC
few	TRBJ2-3	.	TRBV3-1	CASSPFGVTDTQYF	TGTGCCAGCAGCCCGTTCGGGGTCACAGATACGCAGTATTTT
few	TRBJ2-3	.	TRBV7-9	CASSHSVGVEADTQYF	TGTGCCAGCAGCCATAGCGTGGGAGTAGAGGCAGATACGCAGTATTTT
.	TRBJ1-3	TRBD1	TRBV12-3/TRBV12-4	CASRSGGSGNTIYF	TGTGCCAGCAGGTCAGGGGGCTCTGGAAACACCATATATTTT
many	TRBJ2-1	TRBD2	TRBV12-3/TRBV12-4	CASSPLAGGPSSHEQFF	TGTGCCAGCAGCCCCCTAGCGGGGGGGCCCTCGTCCCATGAGCAGTTCTTC
.	TRBJ1-1	.	TRBV20-1	CSASGVVNTEAFF	TGCAGTGCTTCAGGGGTGGTGAACACTGAAGCTTTCTTT
.	TRBJ2-7	TRBD2	TRBV5-1	CASSLGVPSTSAEYEQYF	TGCGCCAGCAGCTTGGGTGTCCCCTCGACTAGCGCCGAATACGAGCAGTACTTC
few	TRBJ2-7	TRBD2	TRBV5-1	CASSLSTSGTYEQYF	TGCGCCAGCAGCTTGTCCACTAGCGGCACCTACGAGCAGTACTTC
few	TRBJ2-1	TRBD1	TRBV30	CAWSSGQGANEQFF	TGTGCCTGGTCCTCGGGACAGGGGGCGAATGAGCAGTTCTTC
.	TRBJ2-1	TRBD1	TRBV5-1	CASSRDRDDEQFF	TGCGCCAGCAGCCGCGACAGGGACGATGAGCAGTTCTTC